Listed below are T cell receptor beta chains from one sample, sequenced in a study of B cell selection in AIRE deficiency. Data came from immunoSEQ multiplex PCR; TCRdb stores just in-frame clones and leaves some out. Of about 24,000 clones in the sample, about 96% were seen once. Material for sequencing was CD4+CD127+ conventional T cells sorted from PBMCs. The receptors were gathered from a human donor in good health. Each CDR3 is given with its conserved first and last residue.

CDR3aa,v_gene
CAGGVQGLYGYTF,TRBV28
CASRVEWGGTEAFF,TRBV28
CASSQRQGITDNEQFF,TRBV27
CASSRDRGQRSYGYTF,TRBV5-6
CASNTSQLGPDTQYF,TRBV5-5
CASSGRNREETQYF,TRBV28
CASSLGSLGSGNTIYF,TRBV5-1
CASSQVTANTGELFF,TRBV14
CASSQPGQGLDGYTF,TRBV19
CASSLTSGTLNTGELFF,TRBV2
CASRDTGGGQPQHF,TRBV2
CASSQGLAGSTDTQYF,TRBV11-3
CASSVGRGQETQYF,TRBV9
CASSFKGPGANVLTF,TRBV7-3
CASSPGLAGLVTGELFF,TRBV5-1
CASSAAGHEQYF,TRBV5-6
CASSLGVVLGETQYF,TRBV5-1
CASSSEDRWNYGYTF,TRBV5-1
CASSYTLGYEQYF,TRBV6-6
CATIRLAGDGEQFF,TRBV10-2
CASSLGAGFSYEQYF,TRBV28
CASSKGGAGGLGEQFF,TRBV28
CASSQDRGGRGNEQFF,TRBV4-1
CSVRGPGQETQYF,TRBV29-1
CASWEAGYTGELFF,TRBV2
CASRGQGNSPLHF,TRBV2
CASSWAMGGGNYGYTF,TRBV27
CASSQGQGGDGANVLTF,TRBV4-2
CASSQLAGARSYEQYF,TRBV4-3
CASTPREGIFGYTF,TRBV7-9
CASSRGEGSGSPLHF,TRBV7-2
CATSRDSGRAGEQYF,TRBV15
CAGSSGRSYEQYF,TRBV28